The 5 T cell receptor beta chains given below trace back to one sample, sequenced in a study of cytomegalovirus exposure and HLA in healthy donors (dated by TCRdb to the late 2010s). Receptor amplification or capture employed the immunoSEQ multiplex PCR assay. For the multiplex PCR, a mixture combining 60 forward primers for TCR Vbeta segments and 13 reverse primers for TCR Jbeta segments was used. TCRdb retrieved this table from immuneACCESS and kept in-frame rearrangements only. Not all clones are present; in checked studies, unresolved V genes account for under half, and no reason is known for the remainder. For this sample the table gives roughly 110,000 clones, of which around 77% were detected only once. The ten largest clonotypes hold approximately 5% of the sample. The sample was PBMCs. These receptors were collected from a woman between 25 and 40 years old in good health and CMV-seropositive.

CDR3 in DNA: TGTGCCAGCAGCGTAGCAGGGACAGGCAGGGGGGAAGATACGCAGTATTTT. The encoded protein is CASSVAGTGRGEDTQYF. The chain joins TRBV9 to TRBJ2-3; the match to TRBD1 covers 8 bases. The CDR3 consists of 17 residues. V shed 0 bases, J shed 5 bases, and the junction held 11 bases outside the gene matches. Germline CDR1 SGDLS, CDR2 YYNGEE.

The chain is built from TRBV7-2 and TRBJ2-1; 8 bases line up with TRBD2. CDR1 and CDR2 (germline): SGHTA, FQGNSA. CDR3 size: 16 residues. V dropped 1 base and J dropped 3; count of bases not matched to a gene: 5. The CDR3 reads CASSLGGSGNYNEQFF. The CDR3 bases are TGTGCCAGCAGCTTAGGGGGTAGCGGGAACTACAATGAGCAGTTCTTC.

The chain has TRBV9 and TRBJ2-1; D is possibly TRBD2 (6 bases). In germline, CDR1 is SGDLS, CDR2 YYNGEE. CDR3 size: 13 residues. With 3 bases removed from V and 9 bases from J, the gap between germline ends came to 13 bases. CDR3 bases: TGTGCCAGCAGCGCACGGGGAGGCACTGAGCAGTTCTTC. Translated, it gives CASSARGGTEQFF.

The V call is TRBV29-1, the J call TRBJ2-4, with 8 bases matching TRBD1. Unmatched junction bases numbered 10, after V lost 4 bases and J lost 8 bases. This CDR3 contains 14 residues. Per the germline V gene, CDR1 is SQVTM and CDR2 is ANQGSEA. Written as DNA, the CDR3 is TGCAGCGTTGCGGCAGGGGGCGTCGGAGACATTCAGTACTTC. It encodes CSVAAGGVGDIQYF.

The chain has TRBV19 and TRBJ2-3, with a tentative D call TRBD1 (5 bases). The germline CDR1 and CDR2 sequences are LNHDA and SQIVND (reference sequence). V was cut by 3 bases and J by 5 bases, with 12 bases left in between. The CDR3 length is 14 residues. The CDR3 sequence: CASSMRPQGDTQYF. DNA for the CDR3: TGTGCCAGTAGTATGAGACCGCAGGGAGATACGCAGTATTTT.